This passage covers 28 T cell receptor beta chains from one sample sequenced in a study of technical replicates of blood from a few donors. TCRdb keeps only in-frame clones here, not all; method: immunoSEQ multiplex PCR. The sample carries more than 95,000 clones, around 96% recorded once. The sample was T cells isolated from PBMCs. These receptor sequences come from a human donor in good health.

The chain carries TRBV11-1 and TRBJ1-1, with a tentative D call TRBD1 (6 bases). CDR3 length: 13 amino acids. The V end lost 5 bases, the J end lost 1 base, and 8 bases lay between the germline ends. Germline CDR1 and CDR2: SGHAT and FQDESV (reference sequence). CDR3 DNA: TGTGCCAGCAGCGAGACAGGGAACACTGAAGCTTTCTTT. This translates into CASSETGNTEAFF.

The chain carries TRBV4-2 and TRBJ1-1, with 8 nucleotides matching TRBD1. Germline V gives CDR1 LGHNA, CDR2 YNFKEQ. V shed 4 bases, J shed 2 bases, and the junction held 12 bases outside the gene matches. The CDR3 covers 17 residues. CDR3 coding DNA: TGTGCCAGCAGCCCCCCGGTTCGGGACAGGCCTAACACTGAAGCTTTCTTT. Residues: CASSPPVRDRPNTEAFF.

This clone showed up just once. This chain joins TRBV6-6 and TRBJ1-4; D remains unclear. The CDR3 is made up of 12 amino acids. The V gene lost 6 bases and the J gene lost 6 bases, with 8 bases spanning the gap. Germline loops: CDR1 MNHNY, CDR2 SVGAGI (reference sequence). This CDR3 reads CASRGGDEKLFF. The CDR3 DNA reads as TGTGCCAGCAGAGGAGGAGATGAAAAACTGTTTTTT.

This chain links TRBV2 with TRBJ2-1; D gene ambiguous. Germline assignment: CDR1 SNHLY and CDR2 FYNNEI. This CDR3 is built from 13 residues. Trimming took off 5 bases at V and 5 bases at J, with 10 bases between the two ends. CDR3 nucleotide sequence: TGTGCCAGCAGTAGCTTTTTGGACAATGAGCAGTTCTTC. Translated: CASSSFLDNEQFF.

V and J are TRBV6-6 and TRBJ2-7; tentatively, D is TRBD1 (6 bases). Trimming pared 5 bases from V and 3 bases from J, leaving 14 bases between. The germline gives CDR1 MNHNY, CDR2 SVGAGI (reference sequence). The CDR3 loop spans 14 amino acids. DNA of the CDR3: TGTGCCAGCAGTCATGGACAGCCTTTCTACGAGCAGTACTTC. Protein sequence: CASSHGQPFYEQYF.

The CDR3 DNA is TGTGCCACATCGGGACAGATGGGGAACACCGGGGAGCTGTTTTTT. Its translation: CATSGQMGNTGELFF. The rearrangement uses TRBV10-3 and TRBJ2-2; 7 nucleotides line up with TRBD1. Germline V lookup: CDR1 ENHRY, CDR2 SYGVKD. This CDR3 region has 15 residues. V lost 10 bases, J lost 1 base, and 9 bases stayed unmatched.

This chain uses TRBV7-2 with TRBJ1-5; D might be TRBD1 (5 bases). Germline V CDR1 and CDR2: SGHTA, FQGNSA. Trimming left V 4 bases short and J 5 bases short, with 15 bases between. This CDR3 region has 15 residues. DNA for the CDR3: TGTGCCAGCAGCTCTGACGGCGGGGGGTATCAGCCCCAGCATTTT. Protein: CASSSDGGGYQPQHF.

The rearrangement links TRBV6-5 to TRBJ2-1; 9 nucleotides match TRBD2. This CDR3 contains 15 residues. V dropped 6 bases and J dropped 6; count of bases not matched to a gene: 9. The germline V gene encodes CDR1 MNHEY and CDR2 SVGAGI. CDR3 in amino acids: CASRRSGGQVNEQFF. For the CDR3, the DNA is TGTGCCAGCAGGAGGAGCGGGGGGCAGGTCAATGAGCAGTTCTTC.

This clone was recorded only once. The chain links TRBV5-1 to TRBJ1-2; D remains ambiguous. The germline V and J ends were trimmed by 1 base and 4 bases, with 11 bases remaining between them. Germline V lookup: CDR1 SGHRS, CDR2 YFSETQ. This CDR3 spans 14 amino acids. This chain's CDR3 is CASSLSTGSYGYTF. DNA for the CDR3: TGCGCCAGCAGCTTGTCAACGGGATCCTATGGCTACACCTTC.

This sequence joins TRBV19 and TRBJ2-1; D might be TRBD1 (6 bases). This CDR3 spans 15 amino acids. Per the germline V gene, CDR1 is LNHDA and CDR2 is SQIVND (reference sequence). Trimming took off 1 base at V and 8 bases at J, with 15 bases between the two ends. The CDR3 is CASSIGAGVYDEQFF. The CDR3 DNA is TGTGCCAGTAGTATAGGGGCAGGGGTGTACGATGAGCAGTTCTTC.

This chain connects TRBV28 to TRBJ2-4, with D possibly TRBD2 on 5 matching bases. The CDR3 is made up of 11 amino acids. The germline V gene encodes CDR1 MDHEN and CDR2 SYDVKM. Trimming took off 3 bases at V and 11 bases at J, with 8 bases between the two ends. This CDR3 reads CASSFFGVQYF. CDR3 nucleotides: TGTGCCAGCAGTTTTTTCGGGGTTCAGTACTTC.

This clone appeared a single time. This sequence joins TRBV6-6 and TRBJ1-1; 9 bases are shared with TRBD1. V trimming: 5 bases; J trimming: 1 base; junction bases outside the gene matches: 2. Germline lookup yields CDR1 MNHNY and CDR2 SVGAGI (reference sequence). The CDR3 consists of 14 residues. CDR3 sequence: CASSMGQGNTEAFF. As DNA, the CDR3 is TGTGCCAGCAGTATGGGACAGGGGAACACTGAAGCTTTCTTT.

The DNA for the CDR3 is TGTGCCAGCAGAAAAAGCGGGAGCCAAGAGACCCAGTACTTC. Protein product: CASRKSGSQETQYF. The chain recombines TRBV6-1 with TRBJ2-5; 8 nucleotides line up with TRBD2. This CDR3 has 14 residues. CDR1 is MNHNS and CDR2 is SASEGT in the germline V gene. V lost 6 bases, J lost 1 base, and 4 bases stayed unmatched.

CDR3 amino acids: CASYRQNQETQYF. CDR3 DNA sequence: TGTGCCAGCTACCGACAGAACCAAGAGACCCAGTACTTC. V usage is TRBV18 and J usage is TRBJ2-5; D might be TRBD1 (5 bases). Germline loops: CDR1 KGHSH, CDR2 LQKENI. Trimming removed 7 bases from V and 0 bases from J, with 9 bases in between. The CDR3 extends over 13 amino acids.

The chain joins TRBV30 to TRBJ1-1, with 8 bases that match TRBD1. The CDR3 loop spans 13 amino acids. Germline CDR1 reads GTSNPN; CDR2 reads SVGIG (reference sequence). J was trimmed by 5 bases and V by 3 bases; bases with no gene match: 5. For the CDR3, the DNA is TGTGCCTGGAGGGTCAGGGGGCAGACTGAAGCTTTCTTT. It encodes CAWRVRGQTEAFF.

V and J are TRBV14 and TRBJ2-7, with TRBD2 identical over 9 bases. Trimming removed 0 bases from V and 7 bases from J; junction bases left unmatched: 7. This CDR3 has 15 residues. Germline loops: CDR1 SGHDN, CDR2 FVKESK. CDR3 protein: CASSQEGSSGVEQYF. The CDR3 nucleotides read TGTGCCAGCAGCCAAGAAGGATCTAGCGGGGTTGAGCAGTACTTC.

This rearrangement joins TRBV5-1 to TRBJ2-1; TRBD2 matches at 8 bases. The CDR3 spans 15 residues. Losses at the gene ends were 2 bases for V and 3 bases for J; bases not matched to a gene: 4. Per germline, CDR1 SGHRS and CDR2 YFSETQ. The CDR3 DNA follows: TGCGCCAGCAGCTTCAGTAGCGGGGTCTACAATGAGCAGTTCTTC. The encoded protein is CASSFSSGVYNEQFF.

CDR3 amino acids: CASTPKTGGRYEQYF. Here the CDR3 DNA reads TGTGCCAGCACTCCAAAAACGGGGGGCCGGTACGAGCAGTACTTC. The rearrangement joins TRBV27 to TRBJ2-7; the D gene is possibly TRBD2 (7 bases). Trimming removed 7 bases from V and 4 bases from J, with 20 bases in between. The CDR3 has 15 residues. CDR1 is MNHEY, CDR2 SMNVEV, per germline (reference sequence).

The rearrangement joins TRBV25-1 to TRBJ1-2, with D perhaps TRBD1 (5 bases). CDR3 size: 14 residues. Germline CDR1 and CDR2: MGHDK and SYGVNS. V was pared by 3 bases and J by 2 bases, with 10 bases between. CDR3 nucleotides: TGTGCCAGCAGTGATAGACAGATGAACTATGGCTACACCTTC. Translated, it gives CASSDRQMNYGYTF.

This rearrangement joins TRBV21-1 to TRBJ2-2; TRBD1, the table's D call, lacks a check against the DNA. TRBV21-1 corresponds to a pseudogene. This CDR3 contains 18 residues. This CDR3 reads CASSKAPWTGGNTGELFF. The CDR3 DNA sequence: TGTGCCAGCAGCAAAGCGCCTTGGACAGGGGGGAACACCGGGGAGCTGTTTTTT.

The genes are TRBV5-1 and TRBJ1-1; D not certain. CDR1 SGHRS and CDR2 YFSETQ come from the germline V gene. Trimming removed 4 bases from V and 4 bases from J, with 14 bases in between. This CDR3 is built from 14 residues. DNA for the CDR3: TGCGCCAGCAGCCCGATCCCCGGGAGCACTGAAGCTTTCTTT. Its protein product is CASSPIPGSTEAFF.

This sequence joins TRBV10-2 and TRBJ1-5; D remains unclear. This CDR3 is 15 amino acids long. V was cut by 0 bases and J by 3 bases, with 9 bases left in between. Germline CDR1 is WSHSY and CDR2 is SAAADI. In DNA, the CDR3 is TGCGCCAGCAGTGAGTCAGGAGGGCACAATCAGCCCCAGCATTTT. Protein product: CASSESGGHNQPQHF.

This chain links TRBV20-1 with TRBJ1-2, with no clear D. The CDR3 consists of 11 residues. Trimming removed 5 bases at V and 4 bases at J, with 8 bases between. Germline V gene sequence: CDR1 DFQATT, CDR2 SNEGSKA (reference sequence). CDR3 amino acids: CSAWWSYGYTF. CDR3 coding DNA: TGCAGTGCTTGGTGGAGCTATGGCTACACCTTC.

V and J are TRBV9 and TRBJ1-2; TRBD1 aligns across 7 bases. The V and J ends lost 0 bases and 4 bases, in that order; junction bases with no gene match: 6. CDR1 SGDLS and CDR2 YYNGEE come from the germline V gene. The CDR3 contains 15 residues. The CDR3 here is CASSVVKAGGYGYTF. In nucleotides, the CDR3 is TGTGCCAGCAGCGTAGTTAAGGCAGGGGGCTATGGCTACACCTTC.

The table lists this clone with a count of one. The V call is TRBV7-9, the J call TRBJ2-6, with D perhaps TRBD1 (5 bases). The V gene lost 10 bases and the J gene lost 0 bases, with 16 bases spanning the gap. Germline CDR1 is SEHNR and CDR2 is FQNEAQ (reference sequence). The CDR3 totals 16 residues. The CDR3 reads CAIGAVPYSGANVLTF. In DNA form, the CDR3 reads TGTGCCATTGGGGCCGTACCCTACTCTGGGGCCAACGTCCTGACTTTC.

This sequence joins TRBV19 and TRBJ1-2; D uncertain. The CDR3 extends over 14 amino acids. Germline assignment: CDR1 LNHDA and CDR2 SQIVND (reference sequence). Trimming stripped 5 bases from V and 7 bases from J, with 17 bases between. CDR3 region: CASSWVTSSGGYTF. The CDR3 bases are TGTGCCAGTAGTTGGGTGACGAGTTCGGGTGGCTACACCTTC.

This sequence joins TRBV9 and TRBJ2-7; no definite D call. V dropped 4 bases and J dropped 3 bases, with 17 bases sitting between them. The CDR3 totals 15 residues. Germline CDR1 SGDLS, CDR2 YYNGEE. Written as DNA, the CDR3 is TGTGCCAGCAGCCCCCTAAGTGCATCCATCTACGAGCAGTACTTC. Encoded protein: CASSPLSASIYEQYF. The whole variable domain, remainder taken from reference TRBV9 and TRBJ2-7, is DSGVTQTPKHLITATGQRVTLRCSPRSGDLSVYWYQQSLDQGLQFLIQYYNGEERAKGNILERFSAQQFPDLHSELNLSSLELGDSALYFCASSPLSASIYEQYFGPGTRLTVT.

The chain carries TRBV27 and TRBJ1-5; 8 bases agree with TRBD1. Trimming took 4 bases from V and 0 from J; bases not matched to a gene: 2. CDR3 length equals 15 residues. Germline lookup yields CDR1 MNHEY and CDR2 SMNVEV (reference sequence). CDR3 protein: CASSWTGYSNQPQHF. The CDR3 nucleotides read TGTGCCAGCAGTTGGACAGGGTATAGCAATCAGCCCCAGCATTTT.